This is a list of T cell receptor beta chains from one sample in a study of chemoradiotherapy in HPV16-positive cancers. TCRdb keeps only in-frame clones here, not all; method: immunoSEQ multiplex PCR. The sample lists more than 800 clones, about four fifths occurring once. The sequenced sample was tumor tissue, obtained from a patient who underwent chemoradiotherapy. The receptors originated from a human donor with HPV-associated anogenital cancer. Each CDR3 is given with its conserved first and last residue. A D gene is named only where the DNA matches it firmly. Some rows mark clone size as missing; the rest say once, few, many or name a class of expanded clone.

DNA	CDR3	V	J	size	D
TGTGCCAGCAGCCACCCCTCGTGGGTGAATCAGCCCCAGCATTTT	CASSHPSWVNQPQHF	TRBV16	TRBJ1-5	.	.
TGTGCCAGTGAGACAGGGATGAACACTGAAGCTTTCTTT	CASETGMNTEAFF	TRBV7-9	TRBJ1-1	.	TRBD1
TGTGCCAGCAGCGCCTCTGAGGTGGGCAATGAGCAGTTCTTC	CASSASEVGNEQFF	TRBV7-3	TRBJ2-1	.	.
TGTGCCAGCAGCTTGGCCGGGTCAGGGGAGAATCAGCCCCAGCATTTT	CASSLAGSGENQPQHF	TRBV5-4	TRBJ1-5	once	.
TGTGCCAGCAGGCCCGGGACTACAATGGATTTT	CASRPGTTMDF	TRBV6-1	TRBJ2-3	.	TRBD2
TGCAGCGCAGGGGTAACGAACACCGGGGAGCTGTTTTTT	CSAGVTNTGELFF	TRBV29-1	TRBJ2-2	.	.
TGTGCCAGCAGTGAAGCGGGGACAGGGGCTAGCGAGCAGTACTTC	CASSEAGTGASEQYF	TRBV6-1	TRBJ2-7	.	TRBD1
TGTGCCAGCAGCCCCCTGGGGGGGACCCGCTACGAGCAGTACTTC	CASSPLGGTRYEQYF	TRBV7-3	TRBJ2-7	.	TRBD2
TGTGCCAGCAGCCCGGACAGGGGATCCCCCTATGGCTACACCTTC	CASSPDRGSPYGYTF	TRBV13	TRBJ1-2	.	TRBD1
TGTGCCAGCAGTGCAGCCGGGACAGGGGAGACCCAGTACTTC	CASSAAGTGETQYF	TRBV27	TRBJ2-5	once	TRBD1
TGCAGCGTTAGCATACAAAGTCGGGCCAACGTCCTGACTTTC	CSVSIQSRANVLTF	TRBV29-1	TRBJ2-6	.	.
TGTGCCTGGGGCCGGGACTGGTACTACGAGCAGTACTTC	CAWGRDWYYEQYF	TRBV30	TRBJ2-7	.	.
TGTGCCAGCAGCTCACCCCAGGAGAACACTGAAGCTTTCTTT	CASSSPQENTEAFF	TRBV6-6	TRBJ1-1	.	.
TGTGCCAGCAGGTTCCGGTTAGCTACAATTCGCACTGAAGCTTTCTTT	CASRFRLATIRTEAFF	TRBV21-1	TRBJ1-1	.	.
TGTGCCAGTAGTATAGACAGGGATTCACCCCTCCACTTT	CASSIDRDSPLHF	TRBV19	TRBJ1-6	.	.
TGTGCCAGCAGTGACAGCTCCTATGGCTACACCTTC	CASSDSSYGYTF	TRBV2	TRBJ1-2	.	.
TGTGCCAGCAGCCTCAGGACCCAGAACACTGAAGCTTTCTTT	CASSLRTQNTEAFF	TRBV9	TRBJ1-1	few	.
TGTGCCAGTAGTATGGTCAAGGACGCTTTTCGGGGAGGCTACACCTTC	CASSMVKDAFRGGYTF	TRBV19	TRBJ1-2	.	.
TGCAGCGTTGAAGATCTGAACTATGGCTACACCTTC	CSVEDLNYGYTF	TRBV29-1	TRBJ1-2	.	.
TGTGCCAGCAGCGGTGGGAGGCCACAAAGTCGGGCCAACGTCCTGACTTTC	CASSGGRPQSRANVLTF	TRBV7-7	TRBJ2-6	.	.
TGTGCCAGCAGCTTGGGCCGGAGCGGGACCGGGGAGCTGTTTTTT	CASSLGRSGTGELFF	TRBV5-4	TRBJ2-2	.	.
TGTGCTAGTGGTGAATTTGAGGGAACTAATGAAAAACTGTTTTTT	CASGEFEGTNEKLFF	TRBV12-5	TRBJ1-4	.	.
TGTGCCAGCAGTCCTCTCCCCGGACAGAAGAACACTGAAGCTTTCTTT	CASSPLPGQKNTEAFF	TRBV28	TRBJ1-1	.	.
TGTGCCAGTACGGAGACAAGGGGTTGGTATCAGCCCCAGCATTTT	CASTETRGWYQPQHF	TRBV19	TRBJ1-5	.	.
TGCGCCAGCAGCCAGGGTACCGGGGGATTCTTCTATGGCTACACCTTC	CASSQGTGGFFYGYTF	TRBV4-3	TRBJ1-2	.	.
TGTGCCAGCAGTAAATCCGGGACAGTGAACACCGGGGAGCTGTTTTTT	CASSKSGTVNTGELFF	TRBV6-4	TRBJ2-2	.	TRBD1
TGCGCCAGCAGCCCTCAGCCCTTGCAGGGCGGTGGCACTGAAGCTTTCTTT	CASSPQPLQGGGTEAFF	TRBV5-1	TRBJ1-1	.	.
TGTGCCAGCAGCGACGACTACTCCGGTGAGCAGTTCTTC	CASSDDYSGEQFF	TRBV2	TRBJ2-1	.	.
TGTGCCAGCCCACGAGGGCCCTACGAGCAGTACTTC	CASPRGPYEQYF	TRBV19	TRBJ2-7	.	.
TGTGCCAGCAGCGTAAGCGGGGGGAACCAAGAGACCCAGTACTTC	CASSVSGGNQETQYF	TRBV9	TRBJ2-5	.	TRBD2
TGTGCCAGCAGCTCGGGACAGGGGCCAGCGACCCAGTACTTC	CASSSGQGPATQYF	TRBV7-8	TRBJ2-5	.	TRBD1
TGTGCCAGCAGTCGACCGGGACTAGCAGCCTACGAGCAGTACTTC	CASSRPGLAAYEQYF	TRBV27	TRBJ2-7	.	TRBD2
TGTGCCAGCACCGAAATGGTGGGGGGGAACTATGGCTACACCTTC	CASTEMVGGNYGYTF	TRBV27	TRBJ1-2	.	.
TGCGCCAGCAGCCAACAGGACGGTTATCTCAATGAGCAGTTCTTC	CASSQQDGYLNEQFF	TRBV4-3	TRBJ2-1	.	.
TGTGCCTGGAACGCGCAGAGTGACTCCTATAATTCACCCCTCCACTTT	CAWNAQSDSYNSPLHF	TRBV30	TRBJ1-6	few	.
TGCGCCAGCAGCGGGACTAGCGGGGGCCTCGAGCAGTACTTC	CASSGTSGGLEQYF	TRBV5-1	TRBJ2-7	.	TRBD2
TGCGCCAGCAGCTTGGAACTGGGCCCCGGGTATTTT	CASSLELGPGYF	TRBV5-1	TRBJ2-3	.	.
TGTGCCAGCTCACCCGGGACAGGAGCCTATGGCTACACCTTC	CASSPGTGAYGYTF	TRBV18	TRBJ1-2	.	TRBD1
TGTGCCAGCAGCCTTCTCGCTAGCTCCTACAATGAGCAGTTCTTC	CASSLLASSYNEQFF	TRBV14	TRBJ2-1	.	.
TGTGCCAGCAGCCGTCCCGGGACAGGGGGCACTGAAGCTTTCTTT	CASSRPGTGGTEAFF	TRBV6-6	TRBJ1-1	.	TRBD1
TGTGCCAGCAGCCGATCGAGCATCTGGGATGAGGGCTACACCTTC	CASSRSSIWDEGYTF	TRBV6-5	TRBJ1-2	.	.
TGTGCCAGCAGCTTGGCCGGGGAGCTGTTTTTT	CASSLAGELFF	TRBV5-4	TRBJ2-2	.	.
TGTGCCTGGACCACTGGGAACTATGGCTACACCTTC	CAWTTGNYGYTF	TRBV30	TRBJ1-2	.	.
TGTGCCAGCACCACCGGGACCGAGGCCGGGGAGCTGTTTTTT	CASTTGTEAGELFF	TRBV6-1	TRBJ2-2	.	.
TGTGCCAGCAGGCTGACGGGGGTCGACACAGATACGCAGTATTTT	CASRLTGVDTDTQYF	TRBV5-4	TRBJ2-3	.	.
TGTGCCAGCAGCTCCCTCTCCCCCTCGTTTACTAGCGGGAACCGCCCCAGCTCCTACAATGAGCAGTTCTTC	CASSSLSPSFTSGNRPSSYNEQFF	TRBV13	TRBJ2-1	.	TRBD2
TGCGCCAGCAGCCTCGGGACAGGGCCGAGGGACATTCAGTACTTC	CASSLGTGPRDIQYF	TRBV4-3	TRBJ2-4	.	TRBD1
TGTGCCAGCAGCTTGGGGGCGCAGGTCAATGAGCAGTTCTTC	CASSLGAQVNEQFF	TRBV5-4	TRBJ2-1	.	.
TGTGCCAGCATTAGATTGGAAGCAACTAATGAAAAACTGTTTTTT	CASIRLEATNEKLFF	TRBV6-6	TRBJ1-4	few	.
TGTGCCATCAGTGAGTCGTGGGGGCAGTATTTT	CAISESWGQYF	TRBV10-3	TRBJ2-3	.	.
TGTGCCAGTAGTATAAAGGGGTACAATGAGCAGTTCTTC	CASSIKGYNEQFF	TRBV19	TRBJ2-1	.	.
TGCGCCAGCAGCTTGCTTTCGAACACTGAAGCTTTCTTT	CASSLLSNTEAFF	TRBV5-1	TRBJ1-1	.	.
TGTGCCAGCAGCCGCCGGACAGGGACGGATTCACCCCTCCACTTT	CASSRRTGTDSPLHF	TRBV5-8	TRBJ1-6	.	TRBD1
TGTGCCAGCAGCCTAAGGAGATCGGGGTTTCAGCCCCAGCATTTT	CASSLRRSGFQPQHF	TRBV5-6	TRBJ1-5	.	.
TGTGCCAGCTCCCCTGAGGGGATTAGCAATCAGCCCCAGCATTTT	CASSPEGISNQPQHF	TRBV18	TRBJ1-5	few	.
TGTGCCAGCAGTCGGGACGTCGGGGGCACCGGGGAGCTGTTTTTT	CASSRDVGGTGELFF	TRBV5-4	TRBJ2-2	.	.
TGTGCCAGCAGACGCGGACTAGCGGAGTTCTTC	CASRRGLAEFF	TRBV6-5	TRBJ2-1	few	TRBD2
TGCAGCGTTGTGTTTAGGAGCTCCGGGTCCCAGCATTTT	CSVVFRSSGSQHF	TRBV29-1	TRBJ1-5	.	.
TGTGCCAGCAGCCAGGAAGGACAGGGTCGCACTGAAGCTTTCTTT	CASSQEGQGRTEAFF	TRBV5-4	TRBJ1-1	.	TRBD1